This T cell receptor (beta chain) was observed in a study of blood T cell repertoires in COVID-19. As originally analysed: Amplification of reference gene primers was used by the study to estimate nucleated cell counts. TCRdb's copy holds only in-frame clones and misses some; the assay was immunoSEQ multiplex PCR. V and J calls and clone size are copied from that table; D and trimming were computed from the DNA. The sample holds some 240,000 clones, around nine tenths seen once. Living in under 30 US areas, the participants were between roughly 18 and 89 years of age. The CDR3 contains 15 residues. CDR1 and CDR2 from the germline V gene are GTSNPN and SVGIG (reference sequence). V shed 3 bases, J shed 10 bases, and the junction held 10 bases outside the gene matches.

The source material was PBMCs or T cells enriched from blood (not recorded which). This chain joins TRBV30 and TRBJ2-1; 12 bases match TRBD2. The source is a woman aged 35 to 49 who had been exposed to COVID-19. CDR3 amino acids: CAWSPTSGRLEEQFF. The DNA of the CDR3 is TGTGCCTGGAGCCCCACTAGCGGGAGGTTAGAGGAGCAGTTCTTC.